Listed here are 31 T cell receptor beta chains from one sample, sequenced in a study of cytomegalovirus exposure and HLA in healthy donors. The repertoire was sequenced with immunoSEQ multiplex PCR; TCRdb's copy has only in-frame clones and lacks some. The sample lists fewer than 250,000 clones, 80% to 90% occurring once. Sequencing was done on a sample of PBMCs. These receptor sequences come from a man aged 18 to 35 in good health and CMV-seronegative.

This chain joins TRBV27 and TRBJ1-2; TRBD1 matches at 7 bases. Germline trimming cut 3 bases from V and 6 bases from J; bases unmatched to any gene: 4. The CDR3 covers 13 residues. CDR1 MNHEY and CDR2 SMNVEV come from the germline V gene (reference sequence). The DNA of the CDR3 is TGTGCCAGCAGTTTCCAGGGGGTTGATGGCTACACCTTC. It is translated as CASSFQGVDGYTF.

The chain carries TRBV11-2 and TRBJ2-5, with 10 bases identical to TRBD2. Germline-derived CDR1 and CDR2 are SGHAT and FQNNGV. Unmatched junction bases numbered 9, after V lost 6 bases and J lost 2 bases. The CDR3 runs to 16 residues. CDR3 in DNA: TGTGCCAGCAGGAAAGGTAGCGGGGGGAAACAAGAGACCCAGTACTTC. Amino acids: CASRKGSGGKQETQYF.

The V gene is TRBV13, the J gene TRBJ2-7, with TRBD1 identical over 10 bases. The CDR3 contains 15 residues. J was trimmed by 4 bases and V by 5 bases; bases with no gene match: 8. Germline V gene data show CDR1 as PRHDT and CDR2 as FYEKMQ (reference sequence). CDR3 nucleotide sequence: TGTGCCAGCAGCCCGCGGGGACAGGGGTGGTACGAGCAGTACTTC. Translated, it gives CASSPRGQGWYEQYF.

This clone showed up just once. The V gene is TRBV30, the J gene TRBJ1-1, with D hard to call. V was clipped by 3 bases and J by 6 bases, with 11 bases between them. This CDR3 is built from 12 residues. CDR1 and CDR2 (germline): GTSNPN, SVGIG (reference sequence). CDR3 amino acids: CAWSLQLPEAFF. The CDR3 DNA follows: TGTGCCTGGAGCCTACAGCTACCTGAAGCTTTCTTT.

In its sample, this clone was seen a few times. The chain joins TRBV6-1 to TRBJ2-7; TRBD1 matches at 8 bases. Germline values: CDR1 MNHNS, CDR2 SASEGT. The CDR3 is 13 residues long. The ends lost 4 bases at V and 2 bases at J; junction bases unmatched: 1. CDR3 in amino acids: CASSGDRPYEQYF. Written as DNA, the CDR3 is TGTGCCAGCAGTGGGGACAGGCCCTACGAGCAGTACTTC.

The genes are TRBV6-5 and TRBJ2-7; a weak D match, TRBD1 (6 bases). The CDR3 loop spans 16 amino acids. Germline V CDR1 and CDR2: MNHEY, SVGAGI. Trimming removed 0 bases from V and 1 base from J, with 13 bases in between. This CDR3 reads CASSYSIGGASYEQYF. The CDR3 DNA follows: TGTGCCAGCAGTTACTCGATAGGGGGTGCTTCCTACGAGCAGTACTTC.

J is TRBJ1-2 and V is TRBV28, with TRBD1 matching over 9 bases. V was pared by 3 bases and J by 7 bases, with 6 bases of the junction left unmatched. There are 14 residues in the CDR3. The germline V gene encodes CDR1 MDHEN and CDR2 SYDVKM. CDR3 loop: CASSFPGQGGGYTF. CDR3 coding DNA: TGTGCCAGCAGTTTCCCGGGACAGGGTGGTGGCTACACCTTC.

V is TRBV5-1 and J is TRBJ1-1; D remains unclear. V lost 4 bases and J lost 1, with 14 bases in between. The CDR3 is made up of 15 amino acids. The V gene's germline CDR1 is SGHRS and CDR2 YFSETQ. CDR3: CASSLRGVGNTEAFF. The CDR3 nucleotides read TGCGCCAGCAGCCTACGCGGGGTAGGGAACACTGAAGCTTTCTTT.

The chain recombines TRBV29-1 with TRBJ2-1, with TRBD2 matching 11 bases. The CDR3 covers 13 residues. V lost 5 bases to trimming and J lost 6 bases; unmatched junction nucleotides: 3. CDR1 is SQVTM, CDR2 ANQGSEA, per germline. CDR3 sequence reads: CSVLLAGVNEQFF. The DNA of the CDR3 is TGCAGCGTTTTACTAGCGGGGGTCAATGAGCAGTTCTTC.

V and J are TRBV27 and TRBJ1-3; weak D call: TRBD1 (5 bases). Germline CDR1 is MNHEY and CDR2 is SMNVEV (reference sequence). The CDR3 spans 14 residues. V was pared by 2 bases and J by 4 bases, with 9 bases between. The CDR3 bases are TGTGCCAGCAGTTTACGGGGGGAGGGAAACACCATATATTTT. Protein product: CASSLRGEGNTIYF.

V gene TRBV4-1 combines with J gene TRBJ1-2; no reliable D call. CDR3 size: 16 residues. Germline V gene data show CDR1 as MGHRA and CDR2 as YSYEKL. V was clipped by 1 base and J by 4 bases, with 16 bases between them. The CDR3 DNA follows: TGCGCCAGCAGCCAAGCCTCCCAGACAACCTCCTATGGCTACACCTTC. Protein sequence: CASSQASQTTSYGYTF.

The V gene is TRBV5-1, the J gene TRBJ2-7; 9 bases match TRBD1. Germline trimming cut 3 bases from V and 2 bases from J; bases unmatched to any gene: 21. The CDR3 extends over 20 amino acids. Germline CDR1 reads SGHRS; CDR2 reads YFSETQ. The CDR3: CASSWKGWQGRDRDTYEQYF. The CDR3 nucleotides are TGCGCCAGCAGCTGGAAAGGATGGCAGGGGAGGGACAGGGACACCTACGAGCAGTACTTC. Combining the CDR3 with reference TRBV5-1 and TRBJ2-7 gives the whole variable domain KAGVTQTPRYLIKTRGQQVTLSCSPISGHRSVSWYQQTPGQGLQFLFEYFSETQRNKGNFPGRFSGRQFSNSRSEMNVSTLELGDSALYLCASSWKGWQGRDRDTYEQYFGPGTRLTVT.

Of note for this clone: Relative to the germline gene, one junction end is altered; a read error may explain this. This chain links TRBV7-3 with TRBJ2-7, with 10 bases fitting TRBD2. The V gene's germline CDR1 is SGHTA and CDR2 FQGTGA. The CDR3 has 15 residues. CDR3 nucleotides: TGTGCCAGCAGCCAATCTAGCGGGAGTCTGAGGACTGCGCACTTC. It codes for CASSQSSGSLRTAHF.

This clone was seen only a few times. The chain combines TRBV4-2 with TRBJ1-3; 8 bases line up with TRBD1. V lost 3 bases, J lost 0 bases, and 1 base stayed unmatched. This CDR3 has 15 residues. The germline CDR1 and CDR2 sequences are LGHNA and YNFKEQ. The CDR3 region has the DNA TGTGCCAGCAGCCAGGACAGGGCCTCTGGAAACACCATATATTTT. This sequence encodes CASSQDRASGNTIYF.

This chain joins TRBV27 and TRBJ2-7; 7 nucleotides match TRBD2. The CDR3 extends over 15 amino acids. Germline lookup yields CDR1 MNHEY and CDR2 SMNVEV (reference sequence). The junction had 7 bases not matched to a gene; V was cut back by 2 bases and J by 3 bases. CDR3 nucleotides: TGTGCCAGCAGTTTAACAGCTAGCGGTCACTACGAGCAGTACTTC. Translating it yields CASSLTASGHYEQYF.

The chain is built from TRBV5-1 and TRBJ1-6; the match to TRBD1 covers 9 bases. V dropped 3 bases and J dropped 10; count of bases not matched to a gene: 5. The V gene's germline CDR1 is SGHRS and CDR2 YFSETQ. The CDR3 is 14 residues long. The chain's CDR3 is CASSSGQGTSPLHF. The CDR3, as DNA: TGCGCCAGCAGCTCCGGACAGGGGACCTCACCCCTCCACTTT.

V gene TRBV6-5 combines with J gene TRBJ1-5; D is perhaps TRBD1 (6 bases). This CDR3 spans 15 amino acids. V was clipped by 5 bases and J by 2 bases, with 13 bases between them. Germline V gene sequence: CDR1 MNHEY, CDR2 SVGAGI. CDR3 region: CASSQGTSGNQPQHF. The CDR3 DNA is TGTGCCAGCAGTCAAGGGACATCGGGCAATCAGCCCCAGCATTTT.

V usage is TRBV10-1 and J usage is TRBJ2-1, with 11 bases identical to TRBD2. The ends lost 0 bases at V and 0 bases at J; junction bases unmatched: 10. This CDR3 comprises 20 residues. Germline-derived CDR1 and CDR2 are WNHNN and SYGVQD (reference sequence). The CDR3 region is CASSESWGIAGGSSYNEQFF. In nucleotides, the CDR3 is TGCGCCAGCAGTGAGTCGTGGGGAATAGCGGGGGGGAGCTCCTACAATGAGCAGTTCTTC.

The chain links TRBV29-1 to TRBJ2-7; 7 bases match TRBD1. J lost 8 bases, V lost 6 bases, and 16 bases had no gene match. Germline values: CDR1 SQVTM, CDR2 ANQGSEA. The CDR3 length is 14 residues. The CDR3 DNA reads TGCAGCGTCTCCACCGGGACAGCCCCTCCCAAGCAGTACTTC. This codes for CSVSTGTAPPKQYF.

The J gene is TRBJ2-1, the V gene TRBV18, with 9 bases fitting TRBD2. The CDR3 loop spans 14 amino acids. Germline V CDR1 and CDR2: KGHSH, LQKENI. V dropped 2 bases and J dropped 5; count of bases not matched to a gene: 1. The CDR3 loop is CASSPIAGDNEQFF. CDR3 sequence (DNA): TGTGCCAGCTCACCAATAGCGGGAGACAATGAGCAGTTCTTC.

V is TRBV30 and J is TRBJ1-2, with D hard to call. Deletions cut 2 bases from V and 4 bases from J, with 11 bases between. Germline CDR1 and CDR2: GTSNPN and SVGIG (reference sequence). The CDR3 consists of 13 residues. CDR3 residues: CAWSYGVFYGYTF. DNA for the CDR3: TGTGCCTGGAGTTACGGGGTTTTCTATGGCTACACCTTC.

CDR3 protein: CASSRGVQETQYF. CDR3 coding DNA: TGCGCCAGCAGTCGGGGGGTACAAGAGACCCAGTACTTC. The genes are TRBV23-1 and TRBJ2-5, with D maybe TRBD2 (6 bases). TRBV23-1 is known as an ORF, though its function is uncertain. Trimming took 4 bases from V and 2 from J, leaving 8 bases between them. The CDR3 extends over 13 amino acids.

The rearrangement uses TRBV7-2 and TRBJ2-7; tentatively, D is TRBD1 (6 bases). This CDR3 is built from 16 residues. Germline V gene sequence: CDR1 SGHTA, CDR2 FQGNSA. V shed 1 base and J shed 3 bases, with 16 bases lying between them. The chain's CDR3 is CASSLDRDTSFYEQYF. CDR3 coding DNA: TGTGCCAGCAGCTTAGACCGGGACACTTCGTTCTACGAGCAGTACTTC.

The V and J genes are TRBV2 and TRBJ2-5, with a possible D match to TRBD1 (5 bases). Trimming pared 4 bases from V and 3 bases from J, leaving 9 bases between. The germline V gene encodes CDR1 SNHLY and CDR2 FYNNEI. The CDR3 has 13 amino acids. The CDR3 region is CASSVLGEETQYF. For the CDR3, the DNA is TGTGCCAGCAGTGTGCTAGGGGAAGAGACCCAGTACTTC.

The V call is TRBV15, the J call TRBJ2-7; 7 bases match TRBD2. The germline gives CDR1 LNHNV, CDR2 YYDKDF (reference sequence). Trimming took 0 bases from V and 0 from J; bases not matched to a gene: 5. This CDR3 has 16 residues. The CDR3 DNA sequence: TGTGCCACCAGCAGAGATGCGGGGGTGAGCTCCTACGAGCAGTACTTC. Its protein is CATSRDAGVSSYEQYF.

CDR3 loop: CASQGQGAYEQYF. The CDR3, as DNA: TGTGCCAGCCAGGGACAGGGGGCCTACGAGCAGTACTTC. J is TRBJ2-7 and V is TRBV19; 11 nucleotides match TRBD1. Germline assignment: CDR1 LNHDA and CDR2 SQIVND (reference sequence). The CDR3 covers 13 residues. J was trimmed by 2 bases and V by 9 bases; bases with no gene match: 3.

The chain links TRBV30 to TRBJ2-3; 10 bases are a match to TRBD1. Trimming cost V 4 bases and J 1 base; bases outside gene matches: 2. The CDR3 runs to 14 residues. Germline V CDR1 and CDR2: GTSNPN, SVGIG (reference sequence). The CDR3 loop is CAWTTGGGTDTQYF. CDR3 coding DNA: TGTGCCTGGACGACAGGGGGCGGCACAGATACGCAGTATTTT.

This rearrangement joins TRBV2 to TRBJ1-2; no firm D call. V gave up 11 bases and J gave up 2 bases, with 12 bases separating them. The V gene's germline CDR1 is SNHLY and CDR2 FYNNEI. The CDR3 sequence is 12 residues long. CDR3 bases: TGTGCCTCAATTGGGGAGAACTATGGCTACACCTTC. Its translation is CASIGENYGYTF. Drawing the rest from reference TRBV2 and TRBJ1-2, the complete variable domain is EPEVTQTPSHQVTQMGQEVILRCVPISNHLYFYWYRQILGQKVEFLVSFYNNEISEKSEIFDDQFSVERPDGSNFTLKIRSTKLEDSAMYFCASIGENYGYTFGSGTRLTVV.

This clone has more than one count but fewer than ten. The chain carries TRBV7-2 and TRBJ2-1; 7 bases agree with TRBD1. This CDR3 region has 15 residues. After removal of 1 base from V and 7 bases from J, the junction contained 7 bases not matched to a gene. Germline lookup yields CDR1 SGHTA and CDR2 FQGNSA. CDR3 sequence: CASSLEGARANEQFF. For the CDR3, the DNA is TGTGCCAGCAGCTTAGAGGGGGCCAGGGCTAATGAGCAGTTCTTC.

The V gene is TRBV7-2, the J gene TRBJ1-5; tentatively, D is TRBD1 (6 bases). The CDR3 loop spans 13 amino acids. Germline V gene data show CDR1 as SGHTA and CDR2 as FQGNSA. V lost 5 bases and J 5 bases, leaving 10 bases between the germline ends. In DNA form, the CDR3 reads TGTGCCAGCAGCCGGGACATCGATCAGCCCCAGCATTTT. This translates into CASSRDIDQPQHF.

The chain links TRBV14 to TRBJ2-1; 8 positions match TRBD2. From germline, CDR1 is SGHDN and CDR2 FVKESK. Trimming at V came to 1 base and at J to 8 bases, leaving 7 bases not matched to a gene. The CDR3 runs 15 residues. The CDR3 reads CASSQVTGGSDEQFF. The DNA of the CDR3 is TGTGCCAGCAGCCAAGTAACGGGGGGGAGCGATGAGCAGTTCTTC.